This T cell receptor beta chain was sequenced in a study of blood T cell repertoires in COVID-19. The protocol was immunoSEQ multiplex PCR, while the TCRdb copy is restricted to in-frame clones and leaves out a portion. Among under 300,000 clones listed, more than 70% were seen once. Germline CDR1 reads DFQATT; CDR2 reads SNEGSKA (reference sequence). The CDR3 runs 11 residues. After removal of 4 bases from V and 6 bases from J, the junction contained 2 bases not matched to a gene. The rearrangement uses TRBV20-1 and TRBJ2-7; 8 bases map to TRBD1. This clonotype was obtained from an elderly man with acute or convalescent COVID-19. The sample comprised peripheral blood. The CDR3 nucleotides are TGCAGTGCTATTACAGGGGGCGAGCAGTACTTC. Its translation is CSAITGGEQYF.